These T cell receptor beta chains were read from a single sample in a study of regulatory T cells in long-lasting Graves disease. TCRdb recomputed calls from the multiplex PCR reads with MiXCR, one row per CDR3 protein. The table lists 450,000 to 600,000 distinct CDR3 sequences, 13% of them singletons, with over 7.5% in the top ten. The data were also submitted as part of a second study, on T cells in Graves' hyperthyroidism and ophthalmopathy.

The source material was peripheral blood mononuclear cells (PBMCs), sampled at new diagnosis, from a patient treated with antithyroid drugs. These receptors were collected from a man younger than 45 with Graves disease. Each CDR3 is given with its conserved first and last residue. D genes are given only for firm matches. The size field is filled for only some rows; it gives once, few, many or a size class.

clone_size,v_call,d_call,j_call,cdr3_aa,cdr3_nt
many,TRBV5-4,-,TRBJ2-3,CASSLVQGSTDTQYF,TGTGCCAGCAGCTTGGTTCAAGGCTCCACAGATACGCAGTATTTT
-,TRBV14,TRBD2,TRBJ2-7,CASSPSGLATLEISYEQYF,TGTGCCAGCAGCCCCTCGGGACTAGCGACTCTCGAGATCTCCTACGAGCAGTACTTC
-,TRBV7-9,-,TRBJ1-3,CASSLAGDSGNTIYF,TGTGCCAGCAGCTTAGCCGGGGACTCTGGAAACACCATATATTTT
-,TRBV29-1,TRBD1,TRBJ1-3,CSVAGDRPNSRNTIYF,TGCAGCGTTGCAGGGGACAGGCCCAACTCTAGAAACACCATATATTTT
few,TRBV6-5,TRBD1,TRBJ1-1,CASSYSSQGEASRAFF,TGTGCCAGCAGTTACTCGAGTCAGGGGGAAGCTTCTCGGGCTTTCTTT
many,TRBV20-1,TRBD1,TRBJ2-3,CADRGRRDTQYF,TGCGCTGACAGGGGGCGGAGGGATACGCAGTATTTT
many,TRBV6-2/TRBV6-3,-,TRBJ2-3,CASSSATSLSGLSQYF,TGTGCCAGCAGCTCCGCCACCTCCCTCAGTGGGCTTTCGCAGTATTTT
many,TRBV12-3/TRBV12-4,-,TRBJ2-3,CASTGTDTQYF,TGTGCCAGCACGGGCACAGATACGCAGTATTTT
many,TRBV20-1,TRBD1,TRBJ1-4,CSASKGGGRNEKLFF,TGCAGTGCTAGTAAAGGGGGCGGACGAAATGAAAAACTGTTTTTT
many,TRBV11-3,-,TRBJ2-3,CASSLGGKDTQYF,TGTGCCAGCAGCTTAGGCGGGAAGGATACGCAGTATTTT
many,TRBV7-9,-,TRBJ2-1,CASSVKPGQSSYNEQFF,TGTGCCAGCAGCGTAAAACCGGGACAAAGCTCCTACAATGAGCAGTTCTTC
few,TRBV6-1,TRBD2,TRBJ2-4,CASSRAAGVAKNIQYF,TGTGCCAGCAGCCGGGCGGCGGGGGTAGCCAAAAACATTCAGTACTTC
-,TRBV4-1,TRBD1,TRBJ1-2,CASSPEQGAFYGYTF,TGCGCCAGCAGCCCGGAACAGGGGGCTTTTTATGGCTACACCTTC
few,TRBV7-9,-,TRBJ1-2,CASSLESLGNHGYTF,TGTGCCAGCAGCTTAGAATCCCTCGGGAATCATGGCTACACCTTC
many,TRBV27,TRBD2,TRBJ2-1,CASSPGALTSGNNEQFF,TGTGCCAGCAGTCCTGGAGCACTGACTAGCGGGAACAATGAGCAGTTCTTC
many,TRBV5-1,-,TRBJ2-2,CASSSRDIRGELFF,TGCGCCAGCAGCTCTCGGGACATCCGAGGGGAGCTGTTTTTT
many,TRBV12-3/TRBV12-4,-,TRBJ1-3,CASGSIVGGMVDVGNTIYF,TGTGCCAGCGGTTCTATTGTAGGGGGAATGGTCGATGTAGGAAACACCATATATTTT
few,TRBV6-4,-,TRBJ2-1,CASSERLHGGEQFF,TGTGCCAGCAGTGAGCGCCTCCACGGAGGTGAGCAGTTCTTC
many,TRBV6-5,-,TRBJ2-4,CASSYPGPKSNIQYF,TGTGCCAGCAGTTACCCCGGCCCCAAGAGCAACATTCAGTACTTC
many,TRBV27,TRBD2,TRBJ2-1,CANATSGSYNEQFF,TGTGCCAACGCGACTAGCGGGTCGTACAATGAGCAGTTCTTC
many,TRBV12-3/TRBV12-4,TRBD2,TRBJ2-1,CASSPLGTSSNEQFF,TGTGCCAGCAGCCCCCTCGGGACTAGCAGCAATGAGCAGTTCTTC
many,TRBV27,-,TRBJ2-7,CASTAAGSSYEQYF,TGTGCCAGCACGGCAGCTGGAAGCTCCTACGAGCAGTACTTC
many,TRBV2,-,TRBJ1-5,CASSETGFGNQPQHF,TGTGCCAGCAGTGAGACAGGTTTTGGCAATCAGCCCCAGCATTTT
many,TRBV7-2,-,TRBJ2-1,CASSLHSGTYNEQFF,TGTGCCAGCAGCTTACACAGCGGAACCTACAATGAGCAGTTCTTC
few,TRBV6-1,TRBD1,TRBJ1-5,CASTDRGVQPQHF,TGTGCCAGCACCGACAGGGGCGTGCAGCCCCAGCATTTT
few,TRBV20-1,TRBD2,TRBJ2-7,CSARQAGGLLEQYF,TGCAGTGCTAGACAAGCGGGAGGGCTCCTCGAGCAGTACTTC
many,TRBV18,-,TRBJ1-1,CASSPGRGGTEAFF,TGTGCCAGCTCACCAGGTAGAGGAGGGACTGAAGCTTTCTTT
-,TRBV5-1,-,TRBJ2-7,CASRDGFSSYEQYF,TGCGCCAGCAGAGACGGATTTAGCTCCTACGAGCAGTACTTC
many,TRBV20-1,TRBD1,TRBJ2-1,CSARAGTGTPVNEQFF,TGCAGTGCTAGAGCCGGGACAGGGACCCCCGTGAATGAGCAGTTCTTC
few,TRBV12-3/TRBV12-4,-,TRBJ1-4,CASSRRLGWGNEKLFF,TGTGCCAGCAGCCGCAGGCTCGGGTGGGGGAATGAAAAACTGTTTTTT
many,TRBV3-1,-,TRBJ2-3,CASSNTGKAQYF,TGTGCCAGCAGCAACACTGGGAAGGCGCAGTATTTT
few,TRBV3-1,-,TRBJ2-7,CASSPGMRGYEQYF,TGTGCCAGCAGTCCAGGGATGCGGGGCTACGAGCAGTACTTC
many,TRBV6-1,-,TRBJ1-5,CASRVTRELSNQPQHF,TGTGCCAGCAGAGTTACGAGGGAGCTAAGCAATCAGCCCCAGCATTTT
few,TRBV19,-,TRBJ2-1,CASSPTENEQFF,TGTGCCAGTAGTCCCACTGAGAATGAGCAGTTCTTC
-,TRBV5-5,-,TRBJ1-5,CASSLGQFPFAQHF,TGTGCCAGCAGCTTGGGGCAGTTCCCATTTGCCCAGCATTTT
many,TRBV12-5,-,TRBJ2-1,CASGLGFMAGNEQFF,TGTGCTAGTGGTTTGGGGTTTATGGCGGGCAATGAGCAGTTCTTC
many,TRBV20-1,TRBD2,TRBJ2-3,CSATIGLAGSTDTQYF,TGCAGTGCTACAATTGGACTAGCGGGAAGCACAGATACGCAGTATTTT
-,TRBV24-1,-,TRBJ1-5,CATSRDQTRQPQHF,TGTGCCACCTCCCGGGACCAAACAAGACAGCCCCAGCATTTT
many,TRBV12-5,-,TRBJ1-5,CASGLVPGPTHF,TGTGCTAGTGGTTTGGTACCGGGGCCCACTCATTTT
many,TRBV20-1,-,TRBJ1-5,CSARALQGDQPQHF,TGCAGTGCTAGAGCCCTACAGGGCGATCAGCCCCAGCATTTT